Following are 3 T cell receptor beta chains from one sample sequenced in a study of cytomegalovirus exposure and HLA in healthy donors. The PCR had 60 Vbeta and 13 Jbeta primers. TCRdb's copy holds only in-frame clones and misses some; the assay was immunoSEQ multiplex PCR. The sample contains approximately 100,000 clones, approximately 9% of which appear only once. The sequenced material came from PBMCs. The source of these receptors is a man in his forties or fifties in good health and CMV-seropositive.

In this sample, this clone turned up a few times. The J gene is TRBJ1-5, the V gene TRBV2; 7 nucleotides align to TRBD1. This CDR3 comprises 13 residues. V lost 1 base and J lost 11; bases outside the gene matches: 5. Germline CDR1 reads SNHLY; CDR2 reads FYNNEI. CDR3 region: CASSEEGGRAQHF. The CDR3 DNA sequence: TGTGCCAGCAGTGAAGAAGGGGGCAGGGCCCAGCATTTT. Filled out from reference TRBV2 and TRBJ1-5, the complete variable domain reads EPEVTQTPSHQVTQMGQEVILRCVPISNHLYFYWYRQILGQKVEFLVSFYNNEISEKSEIFDDQFSVERPDGSNFTLKIRSTKLEDSAMYFCASSEEGGRAQHFGDGTRLSIL.

This clone was detected only a few times. V usage is TRBV6-1 and J usage is TRBJ2-1; TRBD2 is a possible D gene (5 bases). The CDR3 is made up of 11 amino acids. Trimming shortened V by 11 bases and J by 9 bases, and 14 bases separated the two germline ends. Germline V gene data show CDR1 as MNHNS and CDR2 as SASEGT. Written as DNA, the CDR3 is TGTGCCTCCGAGGGTAATGGTGAGCAGTTCTTC. This encodes CASEGNGEQFF.

The chain uses TRBV11-2 and TRBJ2-1, with TRBD2 matching over 7 bases. The CDR3 is 14 amino acids. V was pared by 1 base and J by 3 bases, with 0 bases of the junction left unmatched. Germline CDR1 and CDR2: SGHAT and FQNNGV. The CDR3 sequence: CASSLAGGYNEQFF. The CDR3 DNA reads as TGTGCCAGCAGCTTAGCGGGAGGCTACAATGAGCAGTTCTTC.